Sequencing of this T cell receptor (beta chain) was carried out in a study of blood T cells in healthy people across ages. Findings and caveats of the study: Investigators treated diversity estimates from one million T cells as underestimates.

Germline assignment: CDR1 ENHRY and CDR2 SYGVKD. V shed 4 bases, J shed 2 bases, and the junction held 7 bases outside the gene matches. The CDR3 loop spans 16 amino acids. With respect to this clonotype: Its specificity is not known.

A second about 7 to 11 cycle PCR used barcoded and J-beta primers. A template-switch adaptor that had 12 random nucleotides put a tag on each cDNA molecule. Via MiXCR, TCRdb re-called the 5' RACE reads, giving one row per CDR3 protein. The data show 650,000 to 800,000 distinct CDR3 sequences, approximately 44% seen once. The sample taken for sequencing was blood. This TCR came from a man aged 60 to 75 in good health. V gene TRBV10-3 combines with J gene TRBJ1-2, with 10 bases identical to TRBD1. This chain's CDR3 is CAISARRQGANYGYTF. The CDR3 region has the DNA TGTGCCATCAGTGCCCGCAGACAGGGGGCCAACTATGGCTACACCTTC.